Shown below are 26 T cell receptor beta chains from a single sample sequenced in a study of blood T cells in healthy people across ages. For the second PCR, which ran for about 6 to 11 cycles, a sample-barcoded 5' primer and a J-beta primer mix were used. TCRdb ran MiXCR on the 5' RACE reads and lists one entry per CDR3 protein. The table records about 600,000 distinct CDR3 sequences, 45% to 55% of them present only once. The sequencing input was blood. The source of these receptors is an elderly man in good health.

The chain links TRBV13 to TRBJ1-2, with no clear D. V lost 6 bases to trimming and J lost 7 bases, with 12 bases between them. Germline V gives CDR1 PRHDT, CDR2 FYEKMQ (reference sequence). This CDR3 comprises 12 residues. The CDR3 protein is CASSVRVGGYTF. Written as DNA, the CDR3 is TGTGCCAGCAGTGTAAGGGTCGGTGGCTACACCTTC.

CDR3 in DNA: TGTGCCAGCAGTCCCGGGGACCGGCGGCCCCAGCATTTT. This codes for CASSPGDRRPQHF. This chain uses TRBV2 with TRBJ1-5; TRBD1 is a possible D gene (5 bases). In germline, CDR1 is SNHLY, CDR2 FYNNEI. Trimming took 5 bases from V and 9 from J, leaving 14 bases between them. The CDR3 totals 13 residues.

This clonotype was seen at least ten times. The genes are TRBV6-5 and TRBJ1-2; D call uncertain. CDR3 length: 13 residues. Deletions cut 3 bases from V and 4 bases from J, with 9 bases between. Germline V gives CDR1 MNHEY, CDR2 SVGAGI. The CDR3 DNA is TGTGCCAGCAGTTATCGGCCACTCTATGGCTACACCTTC. As protein: CASSYRPLYGYTF.

The chain is built from TRBV2 and TRBJ2-3, with D possibly being TRBD2 (6 bases). The CDR3 is 15 residues long. V was pared by 7 bases and J by 4 bases, with 18 bases between. Germline V gives CDR1 SNHLY, CDR2 FYNNEI. The CDR3 sequence is CASTILGSGADTQYF. The DNA for the CDR3 is TGTGCCAGCACCATACTGGGTAGCGGCGCAGATACGCAGTATTTT.

The CDR3 here is CSADDGAGADNEQFF. CDR3 coding DNA: TGCAGCGCCGATGATGGGGCGGGGGCGGACAATGAGCAGTTCTTC. This chain connects TRBV20-1 to TRBJ2-1; tentative D call: TRBD2 (7 bases). This CDR3 is 15 amino acids long. The germline CDR1 and CDR2 sequences are DFQATT and SNEGSKA (reference sequence).

This clonotype was found many times. This chain links TRBV7-9 with TRBJ1-1; 9 nucleotides match TRBD1. Germline V lookup: CDR1 SEHNR, CDR2 FQNEAQ (reference sequence). The CDR3 contains 14 residues. Germline trimming cut 4 bases from V and 5 bases from J; bases unmatched to any gene: 5. This chain's CDR3 is CASSSQGARTEAFF. CDR3 sequence (DNA): TGTGCCAGCAGCTCACAGGGGGCGCGGACTGAAGCTTTCTTT. Full variable domain (remainder filled in from reference TRBV7-9 and TRBJ1-1): DTGVSQNPRHKITKRGQNVTFRCDPISEHNRLYWYRQTLGQGPEFLTYFQNEAQLEKSRLLSDRFSAERPKGSFSTLEIQRTEQGDSAMYLCASSSQGARTEAFFGQGTRLTVV.

The V gene is TRBV7-9, the J gene TRBJ2-3; 14 bases agree with TRBD2. The CDR3 is 18 amino acids. The germline gives CDR1 SEHNR, CDR2 FQNEAQ (reference sequence). V lost 6 bases and J lost 3; bases outside the gene matches: 11. CDR3 nucleotide sequence: TGTGCCAGCAGTTTTAAAGGACTAGCGGGAGGAAAGACAGATACGCAGTATTTT. Its translation is CASSFKGLAGGKTDTQYF.

The chain employs TRBV6-5 and TRBJ2-5; tentative D call: TRBD2 (5 bases). Trimming took off 0 bases at V and 0 bases at J, with 14 bases between the two ends. There are 17 residues in the CDR3. The germline V gene encodes CDR1 MNHEY and CDR2 SVGAGI. CDR3: CASSYSASRRYQETQYF. Written as DNA, the CDR3 is TGTGCCAGCAGTTACTCGGCTAGCAGACGGTACCAAGAGACCCAGTACTTC.

The chain is built from TRBV7-2 and TRBJ2-3; the D gene is possibly TRBD2 (7 bases). Per germline, CDR1 SGHTA and CDR2 FQGNSA. V was pared by 8 bases and J by 5 bases, with 14 bases between. The CDR3 is 13 residues long. For the CDR3, the DNA is TGTGCCAGCTTAGGGGGGGCAATAGATACGCAGTATTTT. Protein sequence: CASLGGAIDTQYF.

The V and J genes are TRBV20-1 and TRBJ2-5, with D possibly being TRBD1 (6 bases). Trimming left V 6 bases short and J 5 bases short, with 16 bases between. CDR1 DFQATT and CDR2 SNEGSKA come from the germline V gene (reference sequence). The CDR3 spans 13 residues. CDR3 protein: CSAHKTGFETQYF. In DNA, the CDR3 is TGCAGTGCACACAAAACAGGGTTCGAGACCCAGTACTTC.

This clonotype has just a few counts. The chain uses TRBV12-3 or TRBV12-4 and TRBJ2-5; D is perhaps TRBD1 or TRBD2 (5 bases each). Trimming cost V 5 bases and J 5 bases, with 15 bases left between them. The CDR3 is 14 residues long. In nucleotides, the CDR3 is TGTGCCAGCAGTCGGGACCCCGAAGGCGAGACCCAGTACTTC. Protein: CASSRDPEGETQYF.

The J gene is TRBJ2-3, the V gene TRBV29-1, with 11 bases aligning to TRBD1. Germline lookup yields CDR1 SQVTM and CDR2 ANQGSEA. The CDR3 covers 14 residues. J was trimmed by 9 bases and V by 3 bases; bases with no gene match: 8. In DNA form, the CDR3 reads TGCAGCGTTGACTCGGGACAGGGGGTAGAGACGCAGTATTTT. Residues: CSVDSGQGVETQYF.

The V and J genes are TRBV25-1 and TRBJ2-1; a possible D gene is TRBD2 (5 bases). Trimming cost V 2 bases and J 13 bases, with 21 bases left between them. The CDR3 loop spans 15 amino acids. Germline V gene sequence: CDR1 MGHDK, CDR2 SYGVNS. The CDR3 nucleotides read TGTGCCAGCAGTGAAGAGGGAGCTGGGCAAGAGACCCAGTTCTTC. Translation: CASSEEGAGQETQFF.

This clonotype occurred a few times. V and J are TRBV5-4 and TRBJ1-4; no firm D call. With 4 bases removed from V and 8 bases from J, the gap between germline ends came to 12 bases. Germline CDR1 and CDR2: SGHNT and YYREEE (reference sequence). This CDR3 spans 13 amino acids. CDR3 sequence reads: CASSRDQGEKLFF. Written as DNA, the CDR3 is TGTGCCAGCAGCCGTGACCAAGGGGAAAAACTGTTTTTT.

This clonotype was seen many times. The chain carries TRBV7-8 and TRBJ2-7; 8 bases are a match to TRBD1. Unmatched junction bases numbered 9, after V lost 5 bases and J lost 6 bases. The CDR3 covers 14 residues. The germline gives CDR1 SGHVS, CDR2 FQNEAQ. The CDR3 coding sequence is TGTGCCAGCAGCACCAAGACAGGGGACAGCGAGCAGTACTTC. The encoded protein is CASSTKTGDSEQYF.

The chain recombines TRBV6-1 with TRBJ2-1, with D possibly matching TRBD2 (6 bases). The germline V and J ends were trimmed by 2 bases and 3 bases, with 11 bases remaining between them. The CDR3 extends over 15 amino acids. Germline CDR1 is MNHNS and CDR2 is SASEGT. The CDR3 region has the DNA TGTGCCAGCAGTGAACGGGGCGGGAACTACAATGAGCAGTTCTTC. As protein: CASSERGGNYNEQFF.

The V gene is TRBV6-6, the J gene TRBJ2-7, with D tentatively TRBD2 (5 bases). The CDR3 is 14 amino acids. CDR1 and CDR2 (germline): MNHNY, SVGAGI (reference sequence). V was cut by 8 bases and J by 5 bases, with 19 bases left in between. In DNA form, the CDR3 reads TGTGCCAGCCATACGATGAGGGCAGGCGACGAGCAGTACTTC. This encodes CASHTMRAGDEQYF.

The chain recombines TRBV3-1 with TRBJ2-1, with D unresolved. The CDR3 has 15 amino acids. Germline CDR1 LGHDT, CDR2 YNNKEL (reference sequence). The V gene lost 1 base and the J gene lost 4 bases, with 11 bases spanning the gap. The CDR3 DNA follows: TGTGCCAGCAGCCAAGTATTCCAGATATACAATGAGCAGTTCTTC. It translates to CASSQVFQIYNEQFF.

This clonotype has only a few counts. The gene calls are TRBV6-5 and TRBJ2-4, with a possible D match to TRBD2 (5 bases). The CDR3 runs 15 residues. CDR1 is MNHEY and CDR2 is SVGAGI in the germline V gene. Trimming removed 0 bases from V and 8 bases from J, with 14 bases in between. The CDR3 is CASSYSRGRRDIQYF. The CDR3 DNA reads as TGTGCCAGCAGTTACTCGAGAGGGAGACGGGACATTCAGTACTTC.

V and J are TRBV20-1 and TRBJ2-7, with D hard to call. V shed 3 bases and J shed 2 bases, with 11 bases lying between them. CDR1 and CDR2 (germline): DFQATT, SNEGSKA (reference sequence). The CDR3 sequence is 13 residues long. In nucleotides, the CDR3 is TGCAGTGCTAGGCCTTATGACACCTACGAGCAGTACTTC. Encoded protein: CSARPYDTYEQYF.

The V gene is TRBV3-1, the J gene TRBJ2-3; TRBD2 matches at 13 bases. V trimming: 6 bases; J trimming: 6 bases; junction bases outside the gene matches: 6. This CDR3 spans 15 amino acids. Germline CDR1 and CDR2: LGHDT and YNNKEL (reference sequence). CDR3 bases: TGTGCCAGCAGACCGACTAGCGGGGGGCGGGATACGCAGTATTTT. This sequence encodes CASRPTSGGRDTQYF.

This clonotype has more than one count but fewer than ten. V is TRBV3-1 and J is TRBJ2-7; 10 positions match TRBD2. The CDR3 sequence is 15 residues long. V was pared by 5 bases and J by 5 bases, with 9 bases of the junction left unmatched. Germline V gene data show CDR1 as LGHDT and CDR2 as YNNKEL (reference sequence). The DNA of the CDR3 is TGTGCCAGCAGCTTACTAGCGGGGTCATGGGACGAGCAGTACTTC. Translating gives CASSLLAGSWDEQYF.

This clonotype appeared a few times. CDR3 protein: CASSVAGTSGTNEQFF. The CDR3 nucleotides are TGTGCCAGCAGCGTCGCCGGGACTAGCGGGACAAATGAGCAGTTCTTC. This chain uses TRBV7-2 with TRBJ2-1, with 13 positions matching TRBD2. The CDR3 contains 16 residues. The V and J ends lost 5 bases and 7 bases, in that order; junction bases with no gene match: 8. Germline V gene sequence: CDR1 SGHTA, CDR2 FQGNSA.

There are a few counts of this clonotype. The V gene is TRBV11-3, the J gene TRBJ2-7, with D hard to call. The germline V gene has CDR1 SGHNT and CDR2 YENEEA. This CDR3 contains 14 residues. Trimming shortened V by 5 bases and J by 1 base, and 12 bases separated the two germline ends. The CDR3 protein is CASSPNSQSYEQYF. The CDR3 DNA is TGTGCCAGCAGCCCTAACTCACAGTCCTACGAGCAGTACTTC.

The rearrangement joins TRBV20-1 to TRBJ2-3; D is perhaps TRBD2 (6 bases). CDR1 is DFQATT and CDR2 is SNEGSKA in the germline V gene (reference sequence). The V end was cut by 5 bases, the J end by 4 bases, with 19 bases between. This CDR3 is 15 amino acids long. In DNA, the CDR3 is TGCAGTGCTCTCGGGAGACCTGGAAGCTCAGATACGCAGTATTTT. It is translated as CSALGRPGSSDTQYF.

The rearrangement uses TRBV7-2 and TRBJ2-5; weak D call: TRBD1 (5 bases). This CDR3 contains 15 residues. V was clipped by 1 base and J by 5 bases, with 14 bases between them. CDR1 SGHTA and CDR2 FQGNSA come from the germline V gene. This chain's CDR3 is CASSLGGRAPETQYF. CDR3 DNA: TGTGCCAGCAGCTTAGGGGGCAGGGCCCCCGAGACCCAGTACTTC. Combining the CDR3 with reference TRBV7-2 and TRBJ2-5 gives the whole variable domain GAGVSQSPSNKVTEKGKDVELRCDPISGHTALYWYRQSLGQGLEFLIYFQGNSAPDKSGLPSDRFSAERTGGSVSTLTIQRTQQEDSAVYLCASSLGGRAPETQYFGPGTRLLVL.